This T cell receptor (beta chain) is drawn from a study of Ad26.COV2.S vaccination and SARS-CoV-2 variants. Study details: Once or twice, 56 days apart, Ad26.COV2.S was delivered intramuscularly.

The CDR3 extends over 15 amino acids. From germline, CDR1 is LGHNA and CDR2 YSLEER. V was cut by 0 bases and J by 3 bases, with 12 bases left in between. Treatment in this sample: 15 to 20 received Ad26.COV2.S at low or high dose, single or two shots; several received placebo; per-sample allocation not given. Sampling was performed 63 days after the first vaccine or placebo injection. Notes on the study in general: While placebo recipients had lower spike-specific TCR breadth, vaccine recipients had more. For non-spike TCRs, breadth in vaccine recipients resembled that in placebo recipients. Reportedly, spike-specific CD8+ and CD4+ T cell responses achieved substantial breadth once vaccination had taken place.

Remarks on this clone: Its antigen is not known.

TCRdb's table, derived via immunoSEQ multiplex PCR, lists solely in-frame clones and lacks some. The table records around 350,000 clones, around 84% of them present only once. Sequencing was performed on peripheral blood, taken in a trial of Ad26.COV2.S vaccine versus placebo. This clonotype was obtained from a person between 18 and 60 years old who received the Ad26.COV2.S COVID-19 vaccine or a placebo. The rearrangement uses TRBV4-3 and TRBJ2-7, with a possible D match to TRBD1 (5 bases). The CDR3 here is CASSQDEAGFYEQYF. CDR3 coding DNA: TGCGCCAGCAGCCAAGATGAGGCAGGGTTCTACGAGCAGTACTTC.